The 26 T cell receptor beta chains below were found in one sample sequenced in a study of blood T cell repertoires in COVID-19. Clones were read by immunoSEQ multiplex PCR, and TCRdb kept only the in-frame ones, dropping some. Of hundreds of thousands of clones detected, roughly 90% appear once; the ten largest clones hold 2.2%. Sequenced input: peripheral blood. The receptors derive from a woman aged 50 to 60 who had recovered from COVID-19.

The sample holds one count of this clone. The chain joins TRBV3-1 (or the pseudogene TRBV3-2) to TRBJ1-2; weak D call: TRBD1 (5 bases). Germline V lookup: CDR1 LGHDT, CDR2 YNNKEL (reference sequence). Trimming shortened V by 3 bases and J by 4 bases, and 12 bases separated the two germline ends. This CDR3 has 14 amino acids. The CDR3 bases are TGTGCCAGCAGCCAGGTGGACACCTCCTATGGCTACACCTTC. Its protein product is CASSQVDTSYGYTF.

The chain recombines TRBV7-2 with TRBJ2-1, with D tentatively TRBD1 (6 bases). The CDR3 is made up of 15 amino acids. Germline CDR1 and CDR2: SGHTA and FQGNSA. V lost 1 base and J lost 4, with 11 bases in between. The CDR3 bases are TGTGCCAGCAGCTTAGGGACAGCACAGTACAATGAGCAGTTCTTC. This encodes CASSLGTAQYNEQFF.

The chain uses TRBV2 and TRBJ1-5, with TRBD1 matching over 7 bases. Trimming cost V 7 bases and J 7 bases; bases outside gene matches: 13. Germline V lookup: CDR1 SNHLY, CDR2 FYNNEI. CDR3 length: 15 residues. The chain's CDR3 is CASTMGRGRGQPQHF. The CDR3 coding sequence is TGTGCCAGCACTATGGGTAGGGGGCGAGGGCAGCCCCAGCATTTT.

The J gene is TRBJ2-3, the V gene TRBV5-1; D gene uncertain. Per the germline V gene, CDR1 is SGHRS and CDR2 is YFSETQ. The length of the CDR3 is 14 residues. V was pared by 3 bases and J by 2 bases, with 10 bases between. This CDR3 is CASSSASSTDTQYF. As DNA, the CDR3 is TGCGCCAGCAGCTCCGCTAGTTCCACAGATACGCAGTATTTT.

The chain links TRBV11-2 to TRBJ2-5, with unresolved D. This CDR3 is 15 amino acids long. V was trimmed by 0 bases and J by 2 bases, leaving 10 bases between them. Germline V lookup: CDR1 SGHAT, CDR2 FQNNGV. The CDR3, as DNA: TGTGCCAGCAGCTTAGAAGGTGGAGAACAAGAGACCCAGTACTTC. Translated, it gives CASSLEGGEQETQYF.

V is TRBV6-6 and J is TRBJ1-1, with no clear D. Germline CDR1 reads MNHNY; CDR2 reads SVGAGI (reference sequence). There are 11 residues in the CDR3. V was trimmed by 6 bases and J by 1 base, leaving 3 bases between them. The CDR3 sequence: CASRRNTEAFF. CDR3 in DNA: TGTGCCAGCAGGAGGAACACTGAAGCTTTCTTT.

V gene TRBV4-3 combines with J gene TRBJ2-2; no definite D call. Germline CDR1 is LGHNA and CDR2 is YSLEER. The CDR3 has 17 residues. V was pared by 0 bases and J by 0 bases, with 11 bases between. The CDR3 coding sequence is TGCGCCAGCAGCCAAGATAGTAACCTAGCGAACACCGGGGAGCTGTTTTTT. It is translated as CASSQDSNLANTGELFF.

The sample holds one count of this clone. CDR3 loop: CASSVEAGGKETQYF. The CDR3 DNA reads TGTGCCAGCAGCGTAGAGGCGGGGGGGAAAGAGACCCAGTACTTC. The chain joins TRBV9 to TRBJ2-5, with 9 positions matching TRBD2. The length of the CDR3 is 15 residues. J was trimmed by 3 bases and V by 0 bases; bases with no gene match: 3. Germline CDR1 SGDLS, CDR2 YYNGEE. Combining the CDR3 with reference TRBV9 and TRBJ2-5 gives the whole variable domain DSGVTQTPKHLITATGQRVTLRCSPRSGDLSVYWYQQSLDQGLQFLIQYYNGEERAKGNILERFSAQQFPDLHSELNLSSLELGDSALYFCASSVEAGGKETQYFGPGTRLLVL.

The J gene is TRBJ1-1, the V gene TRBV18, with 7 bases identical to TRBD1. V gave up 7 bases and J gave up 6 bases; unmatched junction bases: 5. CDR1 KGHSH and CDR2 LQKENI come from the germline V gene. The CDR3 contains 12 residues. CDR3 loop: CASFGTDPEAFF. The CDR3 DNA reads TGTGCCAGCTTTGGGACAGACCCTGAAGCTTTCTTT.

The chain employs TRBV28 and TRBJ1-2, with D uncertain. This CDR3 has 14 residues. CDR1 MDHEN and CDR2 SYDVKM come from the germline V gene. The V and J ends lost 0 bases and 4 bases respectively, with 9 bases between them. CDR3 amino acids: CASSLWGTVYGYTF. The CDR3 DNA follows: TGTGCCAGCAGTTTATGGGGCACAGTCTATGGCTACACCTTC.

The chain has TRBV29-1 and TRBJ1-1; 7 bases fit TRBD1. Germline loops: CDR1 SQVTM, CDR2 ANQGSEA. J gave up 6 bases and V 6 bases, and 7 bases lay outside the gene matches. This CDR3 has 12 amino acids. In nucleotides, the CDR3 is TGCAGCGTCGGACGACAGGGAGCTGAAGCTTTCTTT. Its translation is CSVGRQGAEAFF.

V usage is TRBV19 and J usage is TRBJ1-1, with no clear D. Germline CDR1 LNHDA, CDR2 SQIVND (reference sequence). The CDR3 length is 12 residues. V shed 6 bases and J shed 1 base, with 6 bases lying between them. CDR3 sequence (DNA): TGTGCCAGTAGAAGAGGGAACACTGAAGCTTTCTTT. Translated: CASRRGNTEAFF.

DNA for the CDR3: TGTGCCATCACTACGGGAGAATCTGGAAACACCATATATTTT. Protein: CAITTGESGNTIYF. V and J are TRBV10-3 and TRBJ1-3; no definite D call. Germline V gene data show CDR1 as ENHRY and CDR2 as SYGVKD. The length of the CDR3 is 14 residues. V lost 7 bases to trimming and J lost 1 base, with 11 bases between them.

The J gene is TRBJ2-1, the V gene TRBV7-3, with 7 bases fitting TRBD1. Germline V lookup: CDR1 SGHTA, CDR2 FQGTGA. The CDR3 sequence is 15 residues long. J lost 7 bases, V lost 5 bases, and 11 bases had no gene match. CDR3 sequence: CASSPTGVVANEQFF. In DNA form, the CDR3 reads TGTGCCAGCAGCCCCACAGGGGTCGTGGCAAATGAGCAGTTCTTC.

This CDR3 is CASSSRQGPLTNEKLFF. The CDR3 DNA follows: TGCGCCAGCAGCTCCCGACAGGGCCCCCTGACTAATGAAAAACTGTTTTTT. J is TRBJ1-4 and V is TRBV5-1, with 7 bases that match TRBD1. Germline values: CDR1 SGHRS, CDR2 YFSETQ. The CDR3 sequence is 17 residues long. V dropped 3 bases and J dropped 2; count of bases not matched to a gene: 10.

This sequence joins TRBV7-8 and TRBJ2-1; TRBD2 aligns across 9 bases. There are 15 residues in the CDR3. The V gene end was trimmed by 5 bases and the J gene end by 3 bases; junction bases not matched to a gene: 5. Germline lookup yields CDR1 SGHVS and CDR2 FQNEAQ. This chain's CDR3 is CASSPKREVYNEQFF. Written as DNA, the CDR3 is TGTGCCAGCAGCCCAAAGCGGGAGGTCTACAATGAGCAGTTCTTC.

This chain connects TRBV28 to TRBJ1-1; 10 bases fit TRBD1. V dropped 5 bases and J dropped 6; count of bases not matched to a gene: 9. Germline CDR1 reads MDHEN; CDR2 reads SYDVKM. The CDR3 covers 15 residues. Written as DNA, the CDR3 is TGTGCCAGCAGTACCCCCGGGACAGGGGTTTCTGAAGCTTTCTTT. Its protein is CASSTPGTGVSEAFF.

CDR3 bases: TGTGCCACCAGCAGAGTACGTAGCGGGGCCCCGTCGCAGTTCTTC. Its translation: CATSRVRSGAPSQFF. The gene calls are TRBV15 and TRBJ2-1; the match to TRBD2 covers 8 bases. Germline V CDR1 and CDR2: LNHNV, YYDKDF (reference sequence). V lost 1 base and J lost 12; bases outside the gene matches: 11. This CDR3 contains 15 residues.

J is TRBJ2-3 and V is TRBV5-1; D gene ambiguous. V lost 0 bases to trimming and J lost 5 bases, with 4 bases between them. This CDR3 spans 12 amino acids. CDR1 is SGHRS and CDR2 is YFSETQ in the germline V gene. The CDR3 protein is CASSLGLDTQYF. CDR3 DNA sequence: TGCGCCAGCAGCTTGGGTCTAGATACGCAGTATTTT.

This rearrangement joins TRBV5-6 to TRBJ1-3, with 8 bases that match TRBD1. The junction had 17 bases not matched to a gene; V was cut back by 4 bases and J by 2 bases. Looked up from germline, CDR1 is SGHDT and CDR2 is YYEEEE. CDR3 length: 19 residues. In DNA form, the CDR3 reads TGTGCCAGCAGCACCTTGACAGGGGCTCCGTCTCCGGCTGGAAACACCATATATTTT. This translates into CASSTLTGAPSPAGNTIYF.

The chain employs TRBV28 and TRBJ1-2; D perhaps matches TRBD1 (6 bases). V lost 3 bases, J lost 4 bases, and 18 bases lay in between. Germline values: CDR1 MDHEN, CDR2 SYDVKM. The CDR3 runs to 16 residues. Here the CDR3 DNA reads TGTGCCAGCAGTTTGGCCGGACAGAACCAACTCTATGGCTACACCTTC. Its protein is CASSLAGQNQLYGYTF.

DNA of the CDR3: TGCGCCAGCAGCCCAAGCTTAGGGGGGGTGATCTCCTACGAGCAGTACTTC. Translation gives CASSPSLGGVISYEQYF. V is TRBV5-1 and J is TRBJ2-7; D is perhaps TRBD2 (7 bases). The CDR3 totals 17 residues. Germline V CDR1 and CDR2: SGHRS, YFSETQ. V was pared by 4 bases and J by 0 bases, with 20 bases between.

This clone has just a few counts. The chain combines TRBV11-2 with TRBJ2-7; 8 bases match TRBD1. Trimming cost V 4 bases and J 2 bases; bases outside gene matches: 7. The CDR3 extends over 15 amino acids. CDR1 and CDR2 from the germline V gene are SGHAT and FQNNGV. This CDR3 reads CASSSLRDRTYEQYF. The CDR3 nucleotides read TGTGCCAGCAGCTCCCTTCGGGACAGGACCTACGAGCAGTACTTC. The entire variable domain, with the rest obtained from reference TRBV11-2 and TRBJ2-7, is as follows: EAGVAQSPRYKIIEKRQSVAFWCNPISGHATLYWYQQILGQGPKLLIQFQNNGVVDDSQLPKDRFSAERLKGVDSTLKIQPAKLEDSAVYLCASSSLRDRTYEQYFGPGTRLTVT.

This chain joins TRBV19 and TRBJ1-2; D possibly corresponds to TRBD1 (5 bases). V lost 9 bases and J lost 3, with 17 bases in between. This CDR3 region has 14 residues. Germline V lookup: CDR1 LNHDA, CDR2 SQIVND (reference sequence). CDR3 residues: CASQTWGEDYGYTF. The CDR3 nucleotides are TGTGCCAGCCAGACGTGGGGGGAGGACTATGGCTACACCTTC.

The chain employs TRBV30 and TRBJ1-1, with D unresolved. The V end lost 2 bases, the J end lost 5 bases, and 6 bases lay between the germline ends. Germline V gene sequence: CDR1 GTSNPN, CDR2 SVGIG (reference sequence). The CDR3 has 11 amino acids. The DNA for the CDR3 is TGTGCCTGGAGTCGGGAGACTGAAGCTTTCTTT. Encoded protein: CAWSRETEAFF.

CDR3 in DNA: TGTGCCAGCAGCCAAGCCGGGACAGGGGATCAGCCCCAGCATTTT. Amino acid sequence: CASSQAGTGDQPQHF. The chain employs TRBV6-2 or TRBV6-3 and TRBJ1-5; TRBD1 matches 10 bases. V lost 6 bases, J lost 5 bases, and 7 bases stayed unmatched. The length of the CDR3 is 15 residues. Germline V gene sequence: CDR1 MNHEY, CDR2 SVGEGT.